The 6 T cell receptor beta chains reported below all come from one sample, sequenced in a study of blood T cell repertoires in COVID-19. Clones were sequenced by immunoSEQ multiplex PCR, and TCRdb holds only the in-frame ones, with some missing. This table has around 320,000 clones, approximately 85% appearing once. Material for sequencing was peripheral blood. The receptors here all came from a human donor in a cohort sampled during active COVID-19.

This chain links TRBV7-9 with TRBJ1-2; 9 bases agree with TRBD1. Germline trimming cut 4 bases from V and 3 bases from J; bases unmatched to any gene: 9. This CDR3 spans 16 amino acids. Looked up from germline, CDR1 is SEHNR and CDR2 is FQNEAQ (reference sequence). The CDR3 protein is CASSSRQGGRDYGYTF. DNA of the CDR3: TGTGCCAGCAGCTCCCGACAGGGGGGTCGGGACTATGGCTACACCTTC. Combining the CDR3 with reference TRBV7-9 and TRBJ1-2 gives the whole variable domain DTGVSQNPRHKITKRGQNVTFRCDPISEHNRLYWYRQTLGQGPEFLTYFQNEAQLEKSRLLSDRFSAERPKGSFSTLEIQRTEQGDSAMYLCASSSRQGGRDYGYTFGSGTRLTVV.

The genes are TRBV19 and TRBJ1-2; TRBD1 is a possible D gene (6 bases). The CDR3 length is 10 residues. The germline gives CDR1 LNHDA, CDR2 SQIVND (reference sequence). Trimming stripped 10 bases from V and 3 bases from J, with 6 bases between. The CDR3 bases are TGTGCCACAGGGGACTATGGCTACACCTTC. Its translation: CATGDYGYTF.

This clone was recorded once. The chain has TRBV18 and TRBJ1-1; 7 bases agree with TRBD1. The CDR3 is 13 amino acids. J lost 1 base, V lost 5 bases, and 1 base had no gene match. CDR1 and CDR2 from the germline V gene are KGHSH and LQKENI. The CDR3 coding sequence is TGTGCCAGCTCATCAGGGGGGAACACTGAAGCTTTCTTT. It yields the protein CASSSGGNTEAFF. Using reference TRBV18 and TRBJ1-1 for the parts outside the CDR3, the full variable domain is NAGVMQNPRHLVRRRGQEARLRCSPMKGHSHVYWYRQLPEEGLKFMVYLQKENIIDESGMPKERFSAEFPKEGPSILRIQQVVRGDSAAYFCASSSGGNTEAFFGQGTRLTVV.

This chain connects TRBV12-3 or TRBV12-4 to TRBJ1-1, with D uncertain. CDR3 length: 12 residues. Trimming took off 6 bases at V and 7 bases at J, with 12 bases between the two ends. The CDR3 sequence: CASSRSGIEAFF. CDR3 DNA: TGTGCCAGCAGCCGAAGCGGGATTGAAGCTTTCTTT.

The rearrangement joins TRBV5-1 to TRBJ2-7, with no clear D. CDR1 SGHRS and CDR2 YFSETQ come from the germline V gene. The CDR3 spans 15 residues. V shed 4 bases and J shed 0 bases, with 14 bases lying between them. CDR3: CASSPYDKSSYEQYF. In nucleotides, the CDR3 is TGCGCCAGCAGCCCATATGACAAGAGCTCCTACGAGCAGTACTTC.

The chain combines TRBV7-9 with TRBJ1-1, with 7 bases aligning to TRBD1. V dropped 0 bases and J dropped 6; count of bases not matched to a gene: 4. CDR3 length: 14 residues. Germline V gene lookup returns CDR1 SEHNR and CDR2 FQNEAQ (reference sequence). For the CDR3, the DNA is TGTGCCAGCAGCTTAGCCAGGGGGTCACCTGAAGCTTTCTTT. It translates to CASSLARGSPEAFF.